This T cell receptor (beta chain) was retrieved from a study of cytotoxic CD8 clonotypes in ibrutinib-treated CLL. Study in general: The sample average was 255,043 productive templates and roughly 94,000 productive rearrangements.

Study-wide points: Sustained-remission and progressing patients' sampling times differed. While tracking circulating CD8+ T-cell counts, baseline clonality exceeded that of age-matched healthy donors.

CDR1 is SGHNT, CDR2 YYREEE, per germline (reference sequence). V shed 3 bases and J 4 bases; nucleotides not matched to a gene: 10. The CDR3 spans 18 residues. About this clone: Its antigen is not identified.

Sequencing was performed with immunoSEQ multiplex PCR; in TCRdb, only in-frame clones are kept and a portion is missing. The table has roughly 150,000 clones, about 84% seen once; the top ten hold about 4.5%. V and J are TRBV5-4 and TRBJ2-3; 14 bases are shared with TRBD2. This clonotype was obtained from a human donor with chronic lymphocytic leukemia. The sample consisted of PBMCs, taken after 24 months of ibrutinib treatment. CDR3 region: CASSSGLAGGRGPDTQYF. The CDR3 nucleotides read TGTGCCAGCAGCTCCGGACTAGCGGGGGGTCGAGGGCCAGATACGCAGTATTTT. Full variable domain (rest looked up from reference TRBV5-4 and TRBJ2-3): ETGVTQSPTHLIKTRGQQVTLRCSSQSGHNTVSWYQQALGQGPQFIFQYYREEENGRGNFPPRFSGLQFPNYSSELNVNALELDDSALYLCASSSGLAGGRGPDTQYFGPGTRLTVL.